Below, 2 T cell receptor beta chains from the same sample are listed, as sequenced in a study of T cell responses to AZD1222 COVID-19 vaccine. Method: immunoSEQ multiplex PCR; TCRdb's copy keeps in-frame clones and lacks some. This table holds under 200,000 clones, roughly 94% found once. The sequenced sample was peripheral blood, obtained on day 0 of AZD1222 vaccination. The origin of the receptors is an adult in good health.

The chain uses TRBV15 and TRBJ1-1, with a possible D match to TRBD1 (6 bases). The ends were cut back, 3 bases at V and 2 bases at J, with 13 bases in the middle. CDR1 is LNHNV, CDR2 YYDKDF, per germline (reference sequence). There are 15 residues in the CDR3. The CDR3 coding sequence is TGTGCCACCAGCAGGGGGGGCACCGGCAACACTGAAGCTTTCTTT. Translated, it gives CATSRGGTGNTEAFF.

CDR3 sequence: CASSLQTALYGYTF. The CDR3, as DNA: TGTGCCAGCAGCTTACAGACAGCACTCTATGGCTACACCTTC. The chain employs TRBV28 and TRBJ1-2; TRBD1 is a possible D gene (5 bases). This CDR3 has 14 amino acids. CDR1 MDHEN and CDR2 SYDVKM come from the germline V gene. V was shortened by 6 bases and J by 4 bases, with 15 bases between the two germline ends.